In this sample, the clone carrying this T cell receptor beta chain turned up a few times. Its specificity is not known. TCRdb reprocessed the 5' RACE reads with MiXCR, giving one entry per CDR3 protein. The sample lists under 450,000 distinct CDR3 sequences, 17% occurring once. This specimen comes from a study of CD8 T cells in ankylosing spondylitis. General study results and limits: About 8 highly homologous variants made up a TCR beta motif, and this motif appeared characteristic of ankylosing spondylitis blood.

The sample comprised blood, either unsorted or a sorted T cell fraction (not recorded which). The sequence was obtained from a male donor with ankylosing spondylitis.

The CDR3 bases are TGTGCCAGCAGCACTCCAGGACAGGGGCAAGGCTACACCTTC. Its translation is CASSTPGQGQGYTF. The chain joins TRBV4-2 to TRBJ1-2; 9 bases are a match to TRBD1. This CDR3 has 14 amino acids. Losses at the gene ends were 5 bases for V and 8 bases for J; bases not matched to a gene: 9. Germline CDR1 reads LGHNA; CDR2 reads YNFKEQ.